This T cell receptor (beta chain) was captured in a study of human T cells and chemical hapten exposure. On the study more broadly: During the roughly 25-week study period, patients had diphenylcyclopropenone applied to the scalp every week.

As for time point: patch test 2, 6 weeks after DPC sensitization. Treatment meaning: therapeutic diphenylcyclopropenone sensitization with weekly scalp DPC. A few counts support this clonotype. TCRdb independently ran MiXCR on the RACE reads; one entry per CDR3 protein. The table has 65,000 to 90,000 distinct CDR3 sequences, 6.5% to 8% seen once. The junction had 7 bases not matched to a gene; V was cut back by 6 bases and J by 5 bases. The CDR3 runs 15 residues. Sequences were derived from whole blood, sampled in connection with sensitization to the hapten diphenylcyclopropenone (DPC). The chain employs TRBV12-3 or TRBV12-4 and TRBJ1-6; 7 bases agree with TRBD1. This TCR came from a young woman with alopecia areata. Some clones in this sample may be carry-over from other donors' samples. The DNA of the CDR3 is TGTGCCAGCAGCTCGAACAGGGGAAATAATTCACCCCTCCACTTT. This encodes CASSSNRGNNSPLHF.